The following is a T cell receptor beta chain sequence with its context. The antigen is undetermined. With 1 base clipped from V and 4 bases from J, the junction kept 4 bases outside the gene matches. The CDR3 runs 15 residues. The entry originates in a study of blood T cells in healthy people across ages. For the study at large: About one barcoded TCR beta cDNA was captured per two T cells. Whole-study results and caveats: Getting older went along with TCR beta diversity per million T cells dropping roughly linearly. Researchers said unsorted PBMCs prevented a conclusive naive versus antigen-experienced comparison.

Each donor was a healthy Caucasian individual from Russia, aged roughly 6 to 100. PCR was performed a second time for about 7 to 11 cycles using a sample-barcoded 5' primer and a J-beta primer mix. TCRdb processed the 5' RACE reads anew with MiXCR; each CDR3 protein has one entry. The sample lists approximately 2,000,000 distinct CDR3 sequences, 30% to 40% occurring once. This TCR was sampled from a human donor in good health. The rearrangement uses TRBV12-3 or TRBV12-4 and TRBJ1-1, with TRBD1 identical over 9 bases. The sample consisted of blood. CDR3 in amino acids: CASSLEPGQGTEAFF. CDR3 DNA: TGTGCCAGCAGTTTAGAACCGGGACAGGGCACTGAAGCTTTCTTT.